The clone carrying this T cell receptor (beta chain) was picked up a small number of times. The antigen remains unidentified. The sample belongs to a study of T cells after yellow fever vaccination. Across the study: For low cell numbers, libraries were made with SMART-Seq v4 Ultra Low Input. Study-level points and caveats: Of the clonotypes, a small share occurred in both CD4 and CD8 compartments. Contamination of FACS-sorted repertoires by abundant clonotypes from the bulk population could occur.

V shed 3 bases, J shed 1 base, and the junction held 6 bases outside the gene matches. The CDR3 is 16 amino acids. CDR1 SGHVS and CDR2 FQNEAQ come from the germline V gene. TCR cDNA was made by 5'RACE template switching, adding a universal primer site and UMIs. In TCRdb, the 5' RACE reads were re-called with MiXCR into one record per CDR3 protein. The sample has approximately 260,000 distinct CDR3 sequences, roughly 13% seen once. The sample in question was CD4+ T cells sorted from PBMCs, obtained 45 days after the yellow fever booster vaccination. The chain carries TRBV7-8 and TRBJ2-3, with TRBD2 matching 8 bases. The receptor was derived from a young man who received the YFV17D yellow fever vaccine. CDR3 in amino acids: CASSFSGVSRTDTQYF. The CDR3 DNA is TGTGCCAGCAGCTTTAGCGGGGTCAGTCGCACAGATACGCAGTATTTT.